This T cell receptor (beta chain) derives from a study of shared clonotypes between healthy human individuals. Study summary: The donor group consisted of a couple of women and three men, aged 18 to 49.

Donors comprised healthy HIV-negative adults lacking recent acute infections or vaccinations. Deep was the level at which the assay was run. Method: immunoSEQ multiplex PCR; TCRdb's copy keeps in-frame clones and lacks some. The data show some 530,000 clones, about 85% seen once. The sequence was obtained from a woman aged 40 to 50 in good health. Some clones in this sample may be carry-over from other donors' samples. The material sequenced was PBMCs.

DNA for the CDR3: TGTGCCAGCAGTGAATTTCAGGGATCTGATGGCTACACCTTC. Translated: CASSEFQGSDGYTF. The gene calls are TRBV25-1 and TRBJ1-2; D is possibly TRBD1 (5 bases). The CDR3 runs to 14 residues. Germline CDR1 MGHDK, CDR2 SYGVNS. V was trimmed by 1 base and J by 6 bases, leaving 12 bases between them.